This T cell receptor beta chain was captured in a study of T-cell reconstitution after alpha-beta-depleted transplantation in children. Trimming shortened V by 1 base and J by 2 bases, and 14 bases separated the two germline ends. The V gene's germline CDR1 is DFQATT and CDR2 SNEGSKA (reference sequence). The CDR3 totals 16 residues. Unique molecular identifiers were incorporated into the prepared TCRbeta library. TCRdb independently ran MiXCR on the PCR reads; one entry per CDR3 protein. Among a few hundred thousand distinct CDR3 sequences listed, 11% were seen once. The gene calls are TRBV20-1 and TRBJ1-4; tentative D call: TRBD1 (5 bases). Sequenced material: PBMCs from the stem cell graft donor, taken from the stem cell graft. This TCR derives from a human donor who donated a stem cell graft to a child with acute myeloid leukemia. CDR3 protein: CSARVRGEYTNEKLFF. The DNA of the CDR3 is TGCAGTGCTAGAGTGCGGGGGGAGTATACTAATGAAAAACTGTTTTTT.